This T cell receptor (beta chain) was sequenced for a study of response to subunit inactivated influenza vaccine. The study's findings and limits: Few additional T cells are recruited per seasonal influenza vaccination, authors suggested.

This clonotype has more than one count but fewer than ten. Its antigen is undetermined. The CDR3 spans 14 residues. The ends lost 5 bases at V and 5 bases at J; junction bases unmatched: 8. Per the germline V gene, CDR1 is SGHTA and CDR2 is FQGNSA. TCRdb fed the RT-PCR reads into MiXCR, producing one record per CDR3 protein. The sample lists 500,000 to 650,000 distinct CDR3 sequences, 7.5% to 8.5% seen once, with 10% to 15% in the top ten. The chain uses TRBV7-2 and TRBJ2-5, with 7 positions matching TRBD2. The input for sequencing was PBMCs from blood, taken roughly 24 months after vaccination. The clonotype comes from a man aged 50-75 years who received an inactivated influenza vaccine. CDR3 nucleotides: TGTGCCAGCAGCGGATCTAGCGGCGGGGAGACCCAGTACTTC. It yields the protein CASSGSSGGETQYF.